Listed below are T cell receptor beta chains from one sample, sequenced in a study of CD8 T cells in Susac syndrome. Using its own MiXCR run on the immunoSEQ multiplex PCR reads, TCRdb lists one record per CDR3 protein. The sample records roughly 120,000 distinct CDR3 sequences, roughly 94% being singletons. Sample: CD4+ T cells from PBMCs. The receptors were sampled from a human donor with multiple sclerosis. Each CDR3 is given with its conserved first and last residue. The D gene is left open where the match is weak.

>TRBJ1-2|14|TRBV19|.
CASSTRWGNYGYTF
TGTGCCAGTAGTACCCGTTGGGGGAACTATGGCTACACCTTC
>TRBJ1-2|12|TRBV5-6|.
CASRGTEYGYTF
TGTGCCAGCAGAGGGACGGAGTATGGCTACACCTTC
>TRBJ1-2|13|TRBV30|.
CAWSASGPYGYTF
TGTGCCTGGAGTGCCTCGGGACCCTATGGCTACACCTTC
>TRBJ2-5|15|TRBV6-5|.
CASSYSPGSQETQYF
TGTGCCAGCAGTTACAGTCCCGGCAGCCAAGAGACCCAGTACTTC
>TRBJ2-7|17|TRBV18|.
CASSPRWDPQESYEQYF
TGTGCCAGCTCACCAAGGTGGGACCCCCAAGAAAGCTACGAGCAGTACTTC
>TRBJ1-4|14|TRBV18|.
CASSLVNSREKLFF
TGTGCCAGCTCACTTGTCAACTCGAGAGAAAAACTGTTTTTT
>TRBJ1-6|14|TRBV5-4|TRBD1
CASSFGQDSSPLHF
TGTGCCAGCAGCTTCGGACAGGATAGTTCACCCCTCCACTTT
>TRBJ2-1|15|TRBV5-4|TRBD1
CASSPGQGTYNEQFF
TGTGCCAGCAGCCCTGGACAGGGGACCTACAATGAGCAGTTCTTC
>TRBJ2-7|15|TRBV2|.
CASSEWFGSSYEQYF
TGTGCCAGCAGTGAATGGTTTGGCAGTAGCTACGAGCAGTACTTC
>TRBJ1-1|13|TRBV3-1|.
CASSPSERTEAFF
TGTGCCAGCAGCCCCAGTGAGAGGACTGAAGCTTTCTTT
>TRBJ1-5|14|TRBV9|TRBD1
CASSPGTGSLPQHF
TGTGCCAGCAGCCCCGGGACAGGGAGCTTACCCCAGCATTTT